Below, 4 T cell receptor beta chains from the same sample are listed, as sequenced in a study of blood T cell repertoires in COVID-19. Data came from immunoSEQ multiplex PCR; TCRdb stores just in-frame clones and leaves some out. The repertoire holds roughly 220,000 clones, with around 80% as singletons. Sequencing was carried out using peripheral blood. All receptors come from a woman in her 70s with acute or convalescent COVID-19.

CDR3 nucleotide sequence: TGTGCCAGCGGGACAGGGGACAACACCATATATTTT. Amino acids: CASGTGDNTIYF. The chain has TRBV6-6 and TRBJ1-3; 10 bases line up with TRBD1. The V gene end was trimmed by 8 bases and the J gene end by 7 bases; junction bases not matched to a gene: 2. This CDR3 comprises 12 residues. Germline V gene data show CDR1 as MNHNY and CDR2 as SVGAGI (reference sequence).

The chain employs TRBV3-1 (or the pseudogene TRBV3-2) and TRBJ1-3, with D possibly being TRBD1 (6 bases). Between the trimmed V and J ends, which lost 2 bases and 4 bases, there was a span of 9 bases. Germline values: CDR1 LGHDT, CDR2 YNNKEL (reference sequence). The CDR3 extends over 14 amino acids. For the CDR3, the DNA is TGTGCCAGCAGCCAACCGGGGACAGGAAACACCATATATTTT. It codes for CASSQPGTGNTIYF.

V gene TRBV6-5 combines with J gene TRBJ1-3; no firm D call. The V gene lost 7 bases and the J gene lost 4 bases, with 17 bases spanning the gap. The CDR3 has 15 residues. The germline CDR1 and CDR2 sequences are MNHEY and SVGAGI. CDR3 nucleotides: TGTGCCAGCACTCCCTCCGGGCGGGTCGGAAACACCATATATTTT. It is translated as CASTPSGRVGNTIYF.

The chain is built from TRBV28 and TRBJ2-1; D is uncertain. Germline V gives CDR1 MDHEN, CDR2 SYDVKM. Trimming left V 7 bases short and J 7 bases short, with 14 bases between. The CDR3 runs 13 residues. CDR3 bases: TGTGCCAGCACCCCCCGAGTCTTTAATGAGCAGTTCTTC. This translates into CASTPRVFNEQFF.